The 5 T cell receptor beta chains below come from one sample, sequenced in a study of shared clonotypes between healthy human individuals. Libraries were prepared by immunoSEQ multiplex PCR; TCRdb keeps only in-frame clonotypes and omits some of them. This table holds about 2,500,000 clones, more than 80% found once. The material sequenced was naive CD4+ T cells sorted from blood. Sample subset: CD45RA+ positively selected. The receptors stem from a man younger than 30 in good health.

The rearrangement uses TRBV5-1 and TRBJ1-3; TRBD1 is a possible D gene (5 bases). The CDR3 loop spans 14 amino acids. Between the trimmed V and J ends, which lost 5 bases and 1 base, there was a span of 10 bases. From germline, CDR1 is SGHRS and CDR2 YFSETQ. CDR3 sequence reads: CASRQQASGNTIYF. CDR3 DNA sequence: TGCGCCAGCAGGCAACAGGCATCTGGAAACACCATATATTTT.

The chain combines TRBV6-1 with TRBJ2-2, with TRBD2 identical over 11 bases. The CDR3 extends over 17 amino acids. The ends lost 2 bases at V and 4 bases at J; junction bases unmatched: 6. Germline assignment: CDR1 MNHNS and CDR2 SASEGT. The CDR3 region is CASSERVAGGGTGELFF. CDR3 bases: TGTGCCAGCAGTGAACGAGTAGCGGGAGGGGGCACCGGGGAGCTGTTTTTT.

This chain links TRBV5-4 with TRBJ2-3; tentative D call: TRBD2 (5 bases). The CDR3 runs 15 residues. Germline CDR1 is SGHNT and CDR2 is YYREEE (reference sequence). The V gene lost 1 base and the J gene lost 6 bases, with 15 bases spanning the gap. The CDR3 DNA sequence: TGTGCCAGCAGCTTGTTGGGGAGCCCGGCGGATACGCAGTATTTT. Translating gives CASSLLGSPADTQYF.

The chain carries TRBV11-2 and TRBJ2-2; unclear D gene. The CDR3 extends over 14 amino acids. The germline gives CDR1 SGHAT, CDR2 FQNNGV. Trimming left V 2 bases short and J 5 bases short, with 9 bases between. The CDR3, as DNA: TGTGCCAGCAGCTTAAAGGAAATTACCGGGGAGCTGTTTTTT. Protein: CASSLKEITGELFF.

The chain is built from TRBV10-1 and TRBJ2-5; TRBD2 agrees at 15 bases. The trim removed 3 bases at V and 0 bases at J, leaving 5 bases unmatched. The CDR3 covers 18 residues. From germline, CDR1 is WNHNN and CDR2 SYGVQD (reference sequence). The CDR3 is CASSDGTSGGPYQETQYF. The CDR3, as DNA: TGCGCCAGCAGTGACGGGACTAGCGGGGGGCCGTACCAAGAGACCCAGTACTTC.